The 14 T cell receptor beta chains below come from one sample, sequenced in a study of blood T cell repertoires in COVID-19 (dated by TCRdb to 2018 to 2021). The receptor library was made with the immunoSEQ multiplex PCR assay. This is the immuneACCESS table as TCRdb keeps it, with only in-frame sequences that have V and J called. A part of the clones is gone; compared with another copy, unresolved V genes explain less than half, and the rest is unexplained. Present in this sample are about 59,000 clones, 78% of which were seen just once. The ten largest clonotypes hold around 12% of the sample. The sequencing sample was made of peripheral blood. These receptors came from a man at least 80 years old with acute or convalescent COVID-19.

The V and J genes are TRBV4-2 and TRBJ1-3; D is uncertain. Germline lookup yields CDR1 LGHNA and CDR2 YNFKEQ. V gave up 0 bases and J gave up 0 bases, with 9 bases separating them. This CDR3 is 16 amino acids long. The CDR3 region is CASSQDDGSSGNTIYF. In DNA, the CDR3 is TGTGCCAGCAGCCAAGATGACGGGAGCTCTGGAAACACCATATATTTT.

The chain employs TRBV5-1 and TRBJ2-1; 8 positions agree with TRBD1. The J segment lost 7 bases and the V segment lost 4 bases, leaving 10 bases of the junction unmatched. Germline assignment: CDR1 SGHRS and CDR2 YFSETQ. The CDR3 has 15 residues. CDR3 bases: TGCGCCAGCAGCCGTACAGGGGGAATATCTAATGAGCAGTTCTTC. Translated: CASSRTGGISNEQFF.

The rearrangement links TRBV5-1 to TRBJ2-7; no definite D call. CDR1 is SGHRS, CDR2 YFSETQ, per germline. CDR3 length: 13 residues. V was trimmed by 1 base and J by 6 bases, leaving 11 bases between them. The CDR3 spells CASSLRLVSEQYF. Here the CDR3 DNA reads TGCGCCAGCAGCTTGCGGTTGGTAAGCGAGCAGTACTTC.

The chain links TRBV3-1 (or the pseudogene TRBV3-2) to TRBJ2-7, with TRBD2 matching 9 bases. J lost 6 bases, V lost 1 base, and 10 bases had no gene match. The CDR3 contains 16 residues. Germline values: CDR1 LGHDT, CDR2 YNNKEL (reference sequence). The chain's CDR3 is CASSQVRAGGPGEQYF. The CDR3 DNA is TGTGCCAGCAGCCAAGTCAGAGCGGGAGGACCTGGCGAGCAGTACTTC.

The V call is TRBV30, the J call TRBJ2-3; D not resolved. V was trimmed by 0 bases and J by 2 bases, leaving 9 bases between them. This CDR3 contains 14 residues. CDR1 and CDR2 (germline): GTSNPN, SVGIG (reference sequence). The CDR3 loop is CAWSVNSITDTQYF. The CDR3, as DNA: TGTGCCTGGAGTGTAAACAGCATCACAGATACGCAGTATTTT.

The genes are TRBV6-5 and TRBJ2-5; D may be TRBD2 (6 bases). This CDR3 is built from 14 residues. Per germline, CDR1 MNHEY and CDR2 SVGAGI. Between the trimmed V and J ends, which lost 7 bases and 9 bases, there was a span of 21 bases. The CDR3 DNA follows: TGTGCCAGCACCCCAGGAGGGCAGGAGGAGGCCCAGTACTTC. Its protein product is CASTPGGQEEAQYF.

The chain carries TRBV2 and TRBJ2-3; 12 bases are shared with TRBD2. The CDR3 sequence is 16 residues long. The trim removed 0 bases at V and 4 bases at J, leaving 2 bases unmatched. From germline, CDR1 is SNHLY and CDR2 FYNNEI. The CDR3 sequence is CASSEALAGGPDTQYF. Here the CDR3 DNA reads TGTGCCAGCAGTGAAGCGCTAGCGGGAGGGCCAGATACGCAGTATTTT. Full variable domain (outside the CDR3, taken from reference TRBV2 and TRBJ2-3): EPEVTQTPSHQVTQMGQEVILRCVPISNHLYFYWYRQILGQKVEFLVSFYNNEISEKSEIFDDQFSVERPDGSNFTLKIRSTKLEDSAMYFCASSEALAGGPDTQYFGPGTRLTVL.

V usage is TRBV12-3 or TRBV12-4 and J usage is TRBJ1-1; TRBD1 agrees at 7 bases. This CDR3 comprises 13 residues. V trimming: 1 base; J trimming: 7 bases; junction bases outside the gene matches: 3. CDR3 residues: CASSLDRGGEAFF. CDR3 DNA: TGTGCCAGCAGTTTAGACAGGGGAGGTGAAGCTTTCTTT.

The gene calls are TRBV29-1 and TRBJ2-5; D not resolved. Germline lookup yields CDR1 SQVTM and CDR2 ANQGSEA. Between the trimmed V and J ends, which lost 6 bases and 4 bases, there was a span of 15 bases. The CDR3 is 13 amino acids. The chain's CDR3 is CSVERTLGETQYF. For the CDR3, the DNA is TGCAGCGTGGAGAGAACCCTCGGAGAGACCCAGTACTTC.

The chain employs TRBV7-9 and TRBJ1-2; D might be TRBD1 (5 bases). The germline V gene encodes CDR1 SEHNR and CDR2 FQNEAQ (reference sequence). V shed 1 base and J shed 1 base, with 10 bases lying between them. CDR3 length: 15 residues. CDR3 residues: CASSLDGGSNYGYTF. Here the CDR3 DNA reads TGTGCCAGCAGCTTAGACGGGGGAAGTAACTATGGCTACACCTTC.

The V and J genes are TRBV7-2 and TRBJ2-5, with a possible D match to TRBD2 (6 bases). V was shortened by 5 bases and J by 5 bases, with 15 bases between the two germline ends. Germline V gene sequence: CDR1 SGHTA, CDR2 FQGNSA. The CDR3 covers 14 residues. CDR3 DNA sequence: TGTGCCAGCAGCCGCAGATCGGGGGAGGAGACCCAGTACTTC. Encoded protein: CASSRRSGEETQYF.

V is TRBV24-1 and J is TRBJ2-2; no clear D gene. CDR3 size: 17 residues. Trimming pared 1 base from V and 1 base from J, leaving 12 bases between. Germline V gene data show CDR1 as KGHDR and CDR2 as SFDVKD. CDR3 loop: CATSDFLDSQNTGELFF. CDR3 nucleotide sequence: TGTGCCACCAGTGATTTTCTCGACTCGCAGAACACCGGGGAGCTGTTTTTT.

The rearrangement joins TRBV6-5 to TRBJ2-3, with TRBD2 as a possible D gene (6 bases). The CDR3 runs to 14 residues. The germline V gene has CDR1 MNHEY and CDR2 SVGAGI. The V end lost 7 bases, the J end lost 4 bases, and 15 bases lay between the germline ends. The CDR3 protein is CASTRTGVPDTQYF. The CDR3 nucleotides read TGTGCCAGCACCCGGACGGGGGTGCCAGATACGCAGTATTTT.

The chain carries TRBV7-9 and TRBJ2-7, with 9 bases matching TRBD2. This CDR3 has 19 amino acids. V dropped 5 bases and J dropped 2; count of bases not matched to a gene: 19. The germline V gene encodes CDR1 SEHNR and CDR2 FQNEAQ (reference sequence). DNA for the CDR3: TGTGCCAGCAGCCCCGGCCGGGGACTAGCCAGCAATACCCCCTACGAGCAGTACTTC. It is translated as CASSPGRGLASNTPYEQYF.